These 30 T cell receptor beta chains share one sample of origin, sequenced in a study of beta chain features in type 1 diabetes. Expressed TCRB transcripts were sequenced after all isolated RNA was converted to cDNA. Assay used: immunoSEQ multiplex PCR; TCRdb lists only in-frame clones, some missing. The sample has under 250,000 clones; roughly 13% are singletons. The sample consisted of naive CD4+ T cells from blood. The receptors derive from a woman between 40 and 50 years old in good health.

This clone was observed a handful of times. The CDR3 coding sequence is TGTGCCACCAGCAGAGATCGAGCCAGGTCCCCCTACGAGCAGTACTTC. It yields the protein CATSRDRARSPYEQYF. This rearrangement joins TRBV15 to TRBJ2-7; D gene uncertain. Germline CDR1 and CDR2: LNHNV and YYDKDF (reference sequence). This CDR3 is built from 16 residues. V was cut by 0 bases and J by 2 bases, with 14 bases left in between. The entire variable domain, with the rest obtained from reference TRBV15 and TRBJ2-7, is as follows: DAMVIQNPRYQVTQFGKPVTLSCSQTLNHNVMYWYQQKSSQAPKLLFHYYDKDFNNEADTPDNFQSRRPNTSFCFLDIRSPGLGDTAMYLCATSRDRARSPYEQYFGPGTRLTVT.

The chain has TRBV18 and TRBJ1-1; tentatively, D is TRBD1 (5 bases). CDR1 KGHSH and CDR2 LQKENI come from the germline V gene. With 0 bases removed from V and 7 bases from J, the gap between germline ends came to 9 bases. The CDR3 contains 13 residues. CDR3 sequence: CASSPPGGLEAFF. DNA for the CDR3: TGTGCCAGCTCACCACCGGGGGGACTTGAAGCTTTCTTT.

The J gene is TRBJ2-4, the V gene TRBV2, with D possibly TRBD2 on 5 matching bases. Germline assignment: CDR1 SNHLY and CDR2 FYNNEI. The CDR3 is 13 residues long. Between the trimmed V and J ends, which lost 5 bases and 9 bases, there was a span of 14 bases. In nucleotides, the CDR3 is TGTGCCAGCAGTATAGCTCGAGGGAGCATTCAGTACTTC. It codes for CASSIARGSIQYF.

V is TRBV10-3 and J is TRBJ2-7; 8 nucleotides match TRBD2. V lost 5 bases to trimming and J lost 0 bases; unmatched junction nucleotides: 9. From germline, CDR1 is ENHRY and CDR2 SYGVKD. The CDR3 runs to 16 residues. CDR3 nucleotides: TGTGCCATCAGTCCCACACTAGCGGTGAGCTCCTACGAGCAGTACTTC. Its translation is CAISPTLAVSSYEQYF.

The rearrangement uses TRBV11-2 and TRBJ1-4; TRBD1 is a possible D gene (6 bases). The V end was cut by 2 bases, the J end by 8 bases, with 12 bases between. The germline V gene has CDR1 SGHAT and CDR2 FQNNGV. This CDR3 has 14 amino acids. CDR3 residues: CASSLSGAGEKLFF. CDR3 sequence (DNA): TGTGCCAGCAGCTTATCAGGGGCAGGGGAAAAACTGTTTTTT. The full variable domain, with the rest looked up from reference TRBV11-2 and TRBJ1-4, is EAGVAQSPRYKIIEKRQSVAFWCNPISGHATLYWYQQILGQGPKLLIQFQNNGVVDDSQLPKDRFSAERLKGVDSTLKIQPAKLEDSAVYLCASSLSGAGEKLFFGSGTQLSVL.

This clone came up a few times. The CDR3 sequence: CASSTGAYEQYF. The CDR3 nucleotides are TGCGCCAGCAGTACAGGGGCCTACGAGCAGTACTTC. The rearrangement joins TRBV5-1 to TRBJ2-7; 7 bases are a match to TRBD1. Germline CDR1 SGHRS, CDR2 YFSETQ. CDR3 size: 12 residues. Trimming at V came to 5 bases and at J to 2 bases, leaving 1 base not matched to a gene.

This chain uses TRBV6-5 with TRBJ1-5; D not certain. Germline CDR1 is MNHEY and CDR2 is SVGAGI. Trimming cost V 0 bases and J 4 bases, with 10 bases left between them. The CDR3 totals 15 residues. CDR3 sequence reads: CASSYSSHGNQPQHF. CDR3 nucleotide sequence: TGTGCCAGCAGTTACTCGAGTCACGGTAATCAGCCCCAGCATTTT.

V is TRBV5-6 and J is TRBJ2-2, with 9 nucleotides matching TRBD2. V shed 3 bases and J 1 base; nucleotides not matched to a gene: 4. The CDR3 consists of 16 residues. Looked up from germline, CDR1 is SGHDT and CDR2 is YYEEEE. This CDR3 reads CASSSKTSGNTGELFF. Written as DNA, the CDR3 is TGTGCCAGCAGCTCCAAGACTAGCGGGAACACCGGGGAGCTGTTTTTT.

This clone was found a few times. The chain joins TRBV27 to TRBJ1-2; TRBD1 aligns across 7 bases. The ends lost 5 bases at V and 7 bases at J; junction bases unmatched: 10. The germline V gene has CDR1 MNHEY and CDR2 SMNVEV (reference sequence). The CDR3 has 14 residues. In DNA form, the CDR3 reads TGTGCCAGCAGTCCCGTGGACAGGCTCGGTGGCTACACCTTC. Residues: CASSPVDRLGGYTF.

This clone occurred a few times. CDR3 sequence (DNA): TGCGCCAGCAGCCTGGGACAGACCAATGAAAAACTGTTTTTT. This sequence encodes CASSLGQTNEKLFF. The chain is built from TRBV5-1 and TRBJ1-4; TRBD1 matches at 7 bases. CDR3 length equals 14 residues. V shed 4 bases, J shed 5 bases, and the junction held 5 bases outside the gene matches. Germline V gives CDR1 SGHRS, CDR2 YFSETQ.

This clone has just a few counts. The chain joins TRBV7-8 to TRBJ1-6; 9 nucleotides agree with TRBD1. The junction had 8 bases not matched to a gene; V was cut back by 4 bases and J by 10 bases. CDR1 SGHVS and CDR2 FQNEAQ come from the germline V gene. CDR3 length: 15 amino acids. The CDR3: CASSSGQGGGSPLHF. The CDR3 region has the DNA TGTGCCAGCAGCTCGGGACAGGGAGGGGGATCACCCCTCCACTTT.

The chain links TRBV29-1 to TRBJ2-5, with 11 bases matching TRBD2. Germline trimming cut 7 bases from V and 4 bases from J; bases unmatched to any gene: 8. Germline CDR1 SQVTM, CDR2 ANQGSEA. This CDR3 contains 14 residues. Written as DNA, the CDR3 is TGCAGCGAGTCGCTAGCGGGGGGTTCAGAGACCCAGTACTTC. Translated, it gives CSESLAGGSETQYF.

This clone has just a few counts. The chain is built from TRBV7-2 and TRBJ2-3, with D perhaps TRBD2 (6 bases). V lost 1 base to trimming and J lost 2 bases, with 16 bases between them. The CDR3 length is 17 residues. Germline CDR1 SGHTA, CDR2 FQGNSA. The CDR3 loop is CASSLVSFWGDTDTQYF. The CDR3 bases are TGTGCCAGCAGCTTAGTATCGTTCTGGGGGGACACAGATACGCAGTATTTT.

This clone has a handful of counts. This chain connects TRBV15 to TRBJ2-5, with a weak D call TRBD2 (6 bases). The CDR3 spans 16 residues. Trimming left V 0 bases short and J 4 bases short, with 15 bases between. CDR1 and CDR2 from the germline V gene are LNHNV and YYDKDF (reference sequence). The CDR3 coding sequence is TGTGCCACCAGCAGAGAGGGACTTCGGAAGGGAGAGACCCAGTACTTC. Its translation: CATSREGLRKGETQYF.

The V and J genes are TRBV4-2 and TRBJ2-7; D ambiguous. V was shortened by 0 bases and J by 3 bases, with 6 bases between the two germline ends. The germline CDR1 and CDR2 sequences are LGHNA and YNFKEQ. This CDR3 spans 13 amino acids. CDR3 loop: CASSQDDNYEQYF. CDR3 bases: TGTGCCAGCAGCCAAGATGACAACTACGAGCAGTACTTC.

In nucleotides, the CDR3 is TGTGCCAGCGCCGGGACAGCCCAAGTAAGGGAGCAGTTCTTC. Amino acids: CASAGTAQVREQFF. The J gene is TRBJ2-1, the V gene TRBV6-5; 7 positions match TRBD1. Germline CDR1 and CDR2: MNHEY and SVGAGI. Unmatched junction bases numbered 14, after V lost 8 bases and J lost 10 bases. This CDR3 is 14 amino acids long.

The table lists this clone with a few counts. V and J are TRBV2 and TRBJ2-2; 12 bases map to TRBD2. The CDR3 sequence is 17 residues long. The junction had 7 bases not matched to a gene; V was cut back by 1 base and J by 7 bases. Germline values: CDR1 SNHLY, CDR2 FYNNEI. The chain's CDR3 is CASSEGLAGARGGELFF. The CDR3 DNA reads TGTGCCAGCAGTGAAGGACTAGCGGGGGCCCGGGGCGGGGAGCTGTTTTTT.

The chain uses TRBV19 and TRBJ1-5; 7 nucleotides match TRBD1. Per germline, CDR1 LNHDA and CDR2 SQIVND (reference sequence). V was clipped by 3 bases and J by 3 bases; unmatched bases: 11. The CDR3 runs to 17 residues. CDR3 loop: CASSISVSTGSNQPQHF. In DNA, the CDR3 is TGTGCCAGTAGTATCAGTGTCTCGACAGGGTCCAATCAGCCCCAGCATTTT.

This clone was found a few times. The rearrangement uses TRBV6-6 and TRBJ1-5; D uncertain. Trimming pared 6 bases from V and 0 bases from J, leaving 9 bases between. The CDR3 has 14 residues. Per the germline V gene, CDR1 is MNHNY and CDR2 is SVGAGI (reference sequence). This CDR3 is CASSLDYSNQPQHF. The CDR3 DNA reads as TGTGCCAGCAGCCTCGACTATAGCAATCAGCCCCAGCATTTT.

This clone was seen more than once but under ten times. J is TRBJ1-2 and V is TRBV7-2; 9 bases fit TRBD1. V lost 2 bases, J lost 3 bases, and 10 bases stayed unmatched. This CDR3 is built from 17 residues. Per the germline V gene, CDR1 is SGHTA and CDR2 is FQGNSA. Here the CDR3 reads CASSLRNRGRVHYGYTF. Written as DNA, the CDR3 is TGTGCCAGCAGCTTACGTAACAGGGGGCGCGTGCACTATGGCTACACCTTC.

The chain combines TRBV6-5 with TRBJ1-2; TRBD1 matches 8 bases. Germline V gene sequence: CDR1 MNHEY, CDR2 SVGAGI. The CDR3 is 12 amino acids. Germline trimming cut 6 bases from V and 7 bases from J; bases unmatched to any gene: 4. Written as DNA, the CDR3 is TGTGCCAGCAGCTCGACAGGGGTTGGCTACACCTTC. As protein: CASSSTGVGYTF.

This rearrangement joins TRBV2 to TRBJ2-2; 9 bases are shared with TRBD2. Germline V gene data show CDR1 as SNHLY and CDR2 as FYNNEI. V shed 5 bases and J 5 bases; nucleotides not matched to a gene: 6. The CDR3 length is 15 residues. The CDR3 reads CASSLRSGGTGELFF. CDR3 sequence (DNA): TGTGCCAGCAGTCTTCGGAGCGGGGGGACCGGGGAGCTGTTTTTT.

The chain carries TRBV4-1 and TRBJ2-3, with TRBD1 matching 9 bases. Losses at the gene ends were 1 base for V and 5 bases for J; bases not matched to a gene: 10. CDR1 and CDR2 from the germline V gene are MGHRA and YSYEKL. The CDR3 contains 17 residues. In DNA form, the CDR3 reads TGCGCCAGCAGCCAAGCACCGGGACAGGGTATAATAGATACGCAGTATTTT. This sequence encodes CASSQAPGQGIIDTQYF.

This clone was seen a few times. The J gene is TRBJ1-2, the V gene TRBV11-2; possibly TRBD1 for D (6 bases). Per the germline V gene, CDR1 is SGHAT and CDR2 is FQNNGV. Trimming shortened V by 5 bases and J by 9 bases, and 25 bases separated the two germline ends. The CDR3 is made up of 16 amino acids. CDR3 DNA: TGTGCCAGCAGCCCAACAACCGGGACACCAGATCTGAGCTACACCTTC. Translating gives CASSPTTGTPDLSYTF.

This chain links TRBV5-4 with TRBJ2-3, with TRBD2 matching 7 bases. With 0 bases clipped from V and 9 bases from J, the junction kept 4 bases outside the gene matches. The CDR3 runs to 13 residues. Germline CDR1 is SGHNT and CDR2 is YYREEE (reference sequence). For the CDR3, the DNA is TGTGCCAGCAGCTTGGCCGCGGGGGAAACGCAGTATTTT. Its protein is CASSLAAGETQYF.

This chain joins TRBV7-9 and TRBJ2-2; D unclear. The CDR3 is 17 amino acids. V was pared by 0 bases and J by 1 base, with 12 bases between. Germline V gene data show CDR1 as SEHNR and CDR2 as FQNEAQ (reference sequence). The CDR3 nucleotides read TGTGCCAGCAGCTTAGCGCTTGGCAGGAAGAACACCGGGGAGCTGTTTTTT. Protein sequence: CASSLALGRKNTGELFF.

This chain links TRBV5-1 with TRBJ1-6; 8 nucleotides match TRBD1. Germline V gene lookup returns CDR1 SGHRS and CDR2 YFSETQ. The length of the CDR3 is 14 residues. The V segment lost 4 bases and the J segment 8 bases; nucleotides outside the gene matches: 5. The DNA for the CDR3 is TGCGCCAGCAGCGCCGGGACAGGCGATTCACCCCTCCACTTT. It is translated as CASSAGTGDSPLHF.

This clone was counted only a few times. The chain uses TRBV5-1 and TRBJ2-7; TRBD1 matches at 9 bases. The CDR3 is made up of 15 amino acids. V gave up 4 bases and J gave up 5 bases; unmatched junction bases: 10. Per germline, CDR1 SGHRS and CDR2 YFSETQ. The CDR3 sequence is CASSPGTGPTHEQYF. The CDR3 DNA is TGCGCCAGCAGCCCAGGGACAGGGCCGACCCACGAGCAGTACTTC.

This chain links TRBV10-3 with TRBJ2-7; 11 bases line up with TRBD1. The trim removed 4 bases at V and 4 bases at J, leaving 6 bases unmatched. There are 15 residues in the CDR3. CDR1 and CDR2 from the germline V gene are ENHRY and SYGVKD. CDR3 sequence (DNA): TGTGCCATCAGTGGGGCCGGGACAGGGGGTTACGAGCAGTACTTC. This gives the protein CAISGAGTGGYEQYF.

This clone was found a few times. This chain uses TRBV2 with TRBJ1-5; TRBD1 might be the D (6 bases). Germline loops: CDR1 SNHLY, CDR2 FYNNEI. V lost 1 base to trimming and J lost 2 bases, with 9 bases between them. The length of the CDR3 is 15 residues. The chain's CDR3 is CASSEDRVRNQPQHF. CDR3 in DNA: TGTGCCAGCAGTGAAGACAGGGTACGCAATCAGCCCCAGCATTTT.